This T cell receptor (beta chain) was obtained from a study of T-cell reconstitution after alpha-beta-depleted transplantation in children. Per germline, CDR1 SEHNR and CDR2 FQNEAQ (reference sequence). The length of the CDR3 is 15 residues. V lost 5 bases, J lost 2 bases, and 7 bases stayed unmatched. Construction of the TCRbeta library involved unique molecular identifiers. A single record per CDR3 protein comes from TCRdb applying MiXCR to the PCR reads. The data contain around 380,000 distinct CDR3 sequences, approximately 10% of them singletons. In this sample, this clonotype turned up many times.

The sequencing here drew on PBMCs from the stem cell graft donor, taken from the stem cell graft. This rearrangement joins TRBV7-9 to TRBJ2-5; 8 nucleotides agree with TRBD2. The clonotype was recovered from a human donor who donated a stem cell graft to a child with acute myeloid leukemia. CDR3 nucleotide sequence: TGTGCCAGCAGCAGTCCTAGCGGGCCTCAAGAGACCCAGTACTTC. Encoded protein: CASSSPSGPQETQYF.